Reported below is one T cell receptor (beta chain). Per the original methods: Amplifying reference gene primers gave estimates of nucleated cell counts. The table came from immunoSEQ multiplex PCR; TCRdb's copy has only in-frame clones and leaves some out. The V and J calls and the clone size are those of that table, but D and trimming were determined from the DNA. Of approximately 98,000 clones detected, roughly 85% appear once; the ten largest clones hold around 2%. These data originate in a study of blood T cell repertoires in COVID-19. Across the study: PBMCs, B-cell-depleted T cells, or T cells were the source of the cDNA or gDNA that made up the material.

Sequenced sample: peripheral blood. The TCR sequence derives from a human donor in a cohort sampled during active COVID-19.

Here the CDR3 reads CASSPFSGATNEKLFF. The DNA for the CDR3 is TGTGCCAGCAGTCCATTCTCAGGGGCCACTAATGAAAAACTGTTTTTT. This sequence joins TRBV2 and TRBJ1-4, with a tentative D call TRBD1 (6 bases). The CDR3 length is 16 residues. Germline V gene lookup returns CDR1 SNHLY and CDR2 FYNNEI. Trimming cost V 5 bases and J 2 bases, with 15 bases left between them.